The 13 T cell receptor beta chains presented below share a single source sample, sequenced in a study of T cells after yellow fever vaccination. Each CDR3 protein is one row after TCRdb ran MiXCR on the 5' RACE reads. The sample has some 390,000 distinct CDR3 sequences; roughly 6.1% are singletons. The starting material was PBMCs, obtained 5 days after the yellow fever booster vaccination. The receptors were gathered from a man aged 25 to 40 who received the YFV17D yellow fever vaccine.

The CDR3 DNA is TGCGCCAGCAGTACCACTAGCGGGAGGAGTTACGAGCAGTACTTC. Amino acid sequence: CASSTTSGRSYEQYF. The chain uses TRBV10-1 and TRBJ2-7; 12 nucleotides agree with TRBD2. CDR3 length: 15 amino acids. The trim removed 5 bases at V and 4 bases at J, leaving 6 bases unmatched. Germline loops: CDR1 WNHNN, CDR2 SYGVQD (reference sequence).

This clonotype was counted only a few times. This rearrangement joins TRBV20-1 to TRBJ2-1; the match to TRBD2 covers 8 bases. This CDR3 is 14 amino acids long. Germline V gene data show CDR1 as DFQATT and CDR2 as SNEGSKA (reference sequence). The junction had 6 bases not matched to a gene; V was cut back by 3 bases and J by 5 bases. CDR3 loop: CSASEAGAHNEQFF. The CDR3 DNA reads TGCAGTGCTAGTGAAGCGGGGGCCCACAATGAGCAGTTCTTC.

The V and J genes are TRBV6-2 or TRBV6-3 and TRBJ1-5, with TRBD1 matching 11 bases. V gave up 0 bases and J gave up 0 bases; unmatched junction bases: 4. CDR3 size: 18 residues. Germline V gives CDR1 MNHEY, CDR2 SVGEGT. The CDR3 DNA reads as TGTGCCAGCAGTTACTCGGGGACAGGGGGTGGTAGCAATCAGCCCCAGCATTTT. As protein: CASSYSGTGGGSNQPQHF.

V usage is TRBV19 and J usage is TRBJ2-7; TRBD1 matches at 10 bases. With 6 bases clipped from V and 3 bases from J, the junction kept 20 bases outside the gene matches. The CDR3 totals 19 residues. Looked up from germline, CDR1 is LNHDA and CDR2 is SQIVND (reference sequence). CDR3: CASSFRFPTGTGVFYEQYF. The CDR3 nucleotides are TGTGCCAGTAGCTTTCGTTTTCCAACCGGGACAGGGGTCTTCTACGAGCAGTACTTC.

This clonotype was detected a few times. The chain is built from TRBV7-9 and TRBJ2-5; the D is unclear. There are 12 residues in the CDR3. V dropped 5 bases and J dropped 5 bases, with 9 bases sitting between them. The germline V gene encodes CDR1 SEHNR and CDR2 FQNEAQ (reference sequence). The CDR3 sequence: CASSLPMETQYF. The CDR3 bases are TGTGCCAGCAGCCTACCGATGGAGACCCAGTACTTC.

Only a few counts were recorded for this clonotype. V and J are TRBV6-1 and TRBJ2-5; TRBD1 aligns across 7 bases. Per germline, CDR1 MNHNS and CDR2 SASEGT. V shed 6 bases and J 1 base; nucleotides not matched to a gene: 5. This CDR3 has 14 amino acids. The CDR3 DNA reads TGTGCCAGCAGCAAAGACAGGGTCCAAGAGACCCAGTACTTC. Residues: CASSKDRVQETQYF.

The genes are TRBV10-3 and TRBJ2-7; tentatively, D is TRBD1 (5 bases). Per the germline V gene, CDR1 is ENHRY and CDR2 is SYGVKD. The CDR3 has 16 residues. V was clipped by 0 bases and J by 1 base, with 13 bases between them. CDR3 sequence reads: CAISESEWQGSYEQYF. In DNA, the CDR3 is TGTGCCATCAGTGAGTCTGAGTGGCAGGGTTCCTACGAGCAGTACTTC.

This clonotype appeared many times. V is TRBV19 and J is TRBJ1-2; 7 bases align to TRBD1. The V gene's germline CDR1 is LNHDA and CDR2 SQIVND (reference sequence). This CDR3 is built from 14 residues. The trim removed 9 bases at V and 3 bases at J, leaving 10 bases unmatched. The CDR3 DNA sequence: TGTGCCAGCAGACAGGGTTTTGGCGACTATGGCTACACCTTC. Protein sequence: CASRQGFGDYGYTF.

This clonotype was found a few times. The chain recombines TRBV5-6 with TRBJ2-7, with 8 bases lining up with TRBD2. The CDR3 runs to 13 residues. The junction had 5 bases not matched to a gene; V was cut back by 4 bases and J by 5 bases. The germline V gene encodes CDR1 SGHDT and CDR2 YYEEEE. The CDR3 is CASSSRGGNEQYF. Here the CDR3 DNA reads TGTGCCAGCAGCAGCCGGGGGGGGAACGAGCAGTACTTC. The full variable domain, its missing parts supplied by reference TRBV5-6 and TRBJ2-7, is DAGVTQSPTHLIKTRGQQVTLRCSPKSGHDTVSWYQQALGQGPQFIFQYYEEEERQRGNFPDRFSGHQFPNYSSELNVNALLLGDSALYLCASSSRGGNEQYFGPGTRLTVT.

The V and J genes are TRBV20-1 and TRBJ2-7, with TRBD2 matching 12 bases. Germline V gene lookup returns CDR1 DFQATT and CDR2 SNEGSKA (reference sequence). Trimming cost V 0 bases and J 4 bases; bases outside gene matches: 4. The CDR3 totals 15 residues. The CDR3 DNA follows: TGCAGTGCTAGAGATAGACTAGCGGGAGCGTACGAGCAGTACTTC. This gives the protein CSARDRLAGAYEQYF.

As concerns this clonotype: One end of the junction fails to match germline, which may point to a read error. The chain has TRBV19 and TRBJ2-2, with 7 nucleotides matching TRBD2. This CDR3 has 18 residues. Germline V gives CDR1 LNHDA, CDR2 SQIVND (reference sequence). Here the CDR3 reads CVSSTRGRGSLGTGELFF. DNA for the CDR3: TGTGTCAGTAGTACTCGAGGGCGCGGGAGCCTGGGCACCGGGGAGCTGTTTTTT.

The sample holds many counts of this clonotype. The chain has TRBV29-1 and TRBJ2-1; 8 positions match TRBD1. Trimming took 7 bases from V and 10 from J; bases not matched to a gene: 9. The CDR3 is 12 residues long. CDR1 is SQVTM, CDR2 ANQGSEA, per germline. The CDR3 DNA reads as TGCAGCGCACGACAGGGGCCCTACGAGCAGTTCTTC. Protein sequence: CSARQGPYEQFF.

The chain combines TRBV5-6 with TRBJ2-7; weak D call: TRBD1 (6 bases). Trimming removed 4 bases at V and 5 bases at J, with 19 bases between. Germline V gene lookup returns CDR1 SGHDT and CDR2 YYEEEE. The CDR3 loop spans 15 amino acids. In DNA, the CDR3 is TGTGCCAGCAGCCCACCTAACAGGGTGGTCCACGAGCAGTACTTC. This codes for CASSPPNRVVHEQYF.